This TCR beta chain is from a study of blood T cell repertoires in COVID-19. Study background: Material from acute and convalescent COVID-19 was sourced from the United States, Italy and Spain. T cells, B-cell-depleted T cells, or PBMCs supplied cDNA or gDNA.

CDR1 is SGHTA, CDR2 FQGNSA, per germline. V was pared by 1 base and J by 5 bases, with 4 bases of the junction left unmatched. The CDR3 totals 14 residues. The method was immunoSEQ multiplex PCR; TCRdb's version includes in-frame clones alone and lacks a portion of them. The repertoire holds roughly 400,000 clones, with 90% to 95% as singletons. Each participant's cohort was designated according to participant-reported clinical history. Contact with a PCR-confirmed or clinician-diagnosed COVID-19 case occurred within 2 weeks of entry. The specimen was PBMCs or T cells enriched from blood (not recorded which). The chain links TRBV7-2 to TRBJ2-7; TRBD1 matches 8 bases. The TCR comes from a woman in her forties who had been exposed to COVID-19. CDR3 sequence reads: CASSLGDRSNEQYF. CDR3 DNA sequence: TGTGCCAGCAGCTTAGGGGACAGGTCCAACGAGCAGTACTTC.